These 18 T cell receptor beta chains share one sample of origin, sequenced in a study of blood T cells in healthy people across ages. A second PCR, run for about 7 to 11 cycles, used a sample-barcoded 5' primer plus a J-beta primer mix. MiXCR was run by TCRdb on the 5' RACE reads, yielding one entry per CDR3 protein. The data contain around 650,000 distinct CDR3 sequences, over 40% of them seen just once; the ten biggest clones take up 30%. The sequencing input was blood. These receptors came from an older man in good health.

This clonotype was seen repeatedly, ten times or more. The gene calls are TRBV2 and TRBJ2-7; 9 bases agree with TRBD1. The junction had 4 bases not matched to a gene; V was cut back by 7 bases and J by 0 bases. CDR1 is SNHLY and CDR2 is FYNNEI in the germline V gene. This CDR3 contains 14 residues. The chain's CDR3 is CASKDRGASYEQYF. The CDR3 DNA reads TGTGCCAGCAAGGACAGGGGTGCCTCCTACGAGCAGTACTTC. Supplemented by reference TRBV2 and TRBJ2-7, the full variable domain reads EPEVTQTPSHQVTQMGQEVILRCVPISNHLYFYWYRQILGQKVEFLVSFYNNEISEKSEIFDDQFSVERPDGSNFTLKIRSTKLEDSAMYFCASKDRGASYEQYFGPGTRLTVT.

The CDR3 here is CSARGTTSAYEQYF. As DNA, the CDR3 is TGCAGTGCTAGAGGTACAACTAGCGCGTACGAGCAGTACTTC. The chain links TRBV20-1 to TRBJ2-4; 7 bases agree with TRBD2. The J call may be mistaken, given a closer DNA end match to TRBJ2-7. Germline-derived CDR1 and CDR2 are DFQATT and SNEGSKA (reference sequence). This CDR3 comprises 14 residues.

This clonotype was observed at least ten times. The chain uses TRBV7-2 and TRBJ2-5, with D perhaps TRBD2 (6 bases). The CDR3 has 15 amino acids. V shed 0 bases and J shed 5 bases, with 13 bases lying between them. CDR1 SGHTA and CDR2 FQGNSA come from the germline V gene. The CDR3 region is CASSLARAGGETQYF. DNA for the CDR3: TGTGCCAGCAGCTTAGCGCGAGCGGGTGGGGAGACCCAGTACTTC.

CDR3 bases: TGTGCCAGCAGCCCTAATGAGGGCGGCCTCACAGATACGCAGTATTTT. It codes for CASSPNEGGLTDTQYF. V gene TRBV7-9 combines with J gene TRBJ2-3; the D gene is possibly TRBD2 (5 bases). Per germline, CDR1 SEHNR and CDR2 FQNEAQ (reference sequence). V lost 5 bases and J lost 2, with 17 bases in between. The CDR3 is made up of 16 amino acids.

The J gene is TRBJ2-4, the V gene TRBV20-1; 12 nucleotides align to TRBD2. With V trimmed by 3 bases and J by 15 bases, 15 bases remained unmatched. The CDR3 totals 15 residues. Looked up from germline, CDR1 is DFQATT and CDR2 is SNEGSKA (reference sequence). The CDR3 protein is CSARATGTSGSLGYF. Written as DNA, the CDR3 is TGCAGTGCTAGGGCCACCGGGACTAGCGGGTCGTTGGGGTACTTC.

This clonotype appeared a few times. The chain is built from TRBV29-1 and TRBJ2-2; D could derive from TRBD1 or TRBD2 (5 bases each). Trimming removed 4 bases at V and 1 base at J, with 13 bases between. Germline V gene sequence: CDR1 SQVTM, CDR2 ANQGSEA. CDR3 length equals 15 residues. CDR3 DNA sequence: TGCAGCGTTGGGGGGTTCGGCCAGAACACCGGGGAGCTGTTTTTT. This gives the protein CSVGGFGQNTGELFF.

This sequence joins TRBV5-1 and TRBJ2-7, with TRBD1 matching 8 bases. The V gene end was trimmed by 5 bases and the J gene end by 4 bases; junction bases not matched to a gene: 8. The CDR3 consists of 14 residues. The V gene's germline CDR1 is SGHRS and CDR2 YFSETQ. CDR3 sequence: CASSTGTGDYEQYF. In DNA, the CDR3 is TGCGCCAGCAGTACCGGGACAGGTGATTACGAGCAGTACTTC.

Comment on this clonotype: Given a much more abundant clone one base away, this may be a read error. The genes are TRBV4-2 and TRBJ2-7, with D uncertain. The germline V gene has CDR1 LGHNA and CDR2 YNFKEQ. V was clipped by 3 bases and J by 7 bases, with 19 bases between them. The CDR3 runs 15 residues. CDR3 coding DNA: TGTGCCAGCAGCCACTCCCTAGTAGCCTACAATGAGCAGTACTTC. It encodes CASSHSLVAYNEQYF.

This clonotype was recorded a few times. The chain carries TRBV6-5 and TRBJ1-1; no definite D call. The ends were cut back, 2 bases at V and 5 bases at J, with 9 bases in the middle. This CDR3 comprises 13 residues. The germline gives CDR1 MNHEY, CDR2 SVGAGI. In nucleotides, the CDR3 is TGTGCCAGCAGTTACGATCCCGGAACTGAAGCTTTCTTT. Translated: CASSYDPGTEAFF.

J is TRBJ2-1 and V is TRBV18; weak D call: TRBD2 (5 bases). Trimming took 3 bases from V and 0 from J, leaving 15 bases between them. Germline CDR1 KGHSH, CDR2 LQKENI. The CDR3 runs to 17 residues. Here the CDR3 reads CASSPLSPGSSYNEQFF. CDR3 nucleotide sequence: TGTGCCAGCTCACCGCTGTCCCCGGGGAGCTCCTACAATGAGCAGTTCTTC.

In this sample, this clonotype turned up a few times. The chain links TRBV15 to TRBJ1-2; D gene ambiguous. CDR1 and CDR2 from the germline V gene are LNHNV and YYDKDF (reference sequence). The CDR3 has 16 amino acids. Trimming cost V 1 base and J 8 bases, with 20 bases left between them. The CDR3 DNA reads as TGTGCCACCAGCAGAGCCCTAGCCGGGCCGTTCGGGGGCTACACCTTC. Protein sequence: CATSRALAGPFGGYTF.

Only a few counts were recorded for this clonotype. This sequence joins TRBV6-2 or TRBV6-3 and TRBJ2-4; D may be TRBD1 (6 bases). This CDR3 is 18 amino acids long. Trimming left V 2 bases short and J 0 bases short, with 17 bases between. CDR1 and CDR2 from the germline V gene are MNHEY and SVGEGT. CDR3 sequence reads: CASSYVGRGRLAKNIQYF. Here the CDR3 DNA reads TGTGCCAGCAGTTACGTCGGCAGGGGACGTCTAGCCAAAAACATTCAGTACTTC.

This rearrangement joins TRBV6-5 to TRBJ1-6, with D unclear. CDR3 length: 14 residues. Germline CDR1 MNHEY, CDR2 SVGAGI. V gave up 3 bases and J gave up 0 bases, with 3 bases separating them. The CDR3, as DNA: TGTGCCAGCAGTTATGCCTCCTATAATTCACCCCTCCACTTT. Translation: CASSYASYNSPLHF.

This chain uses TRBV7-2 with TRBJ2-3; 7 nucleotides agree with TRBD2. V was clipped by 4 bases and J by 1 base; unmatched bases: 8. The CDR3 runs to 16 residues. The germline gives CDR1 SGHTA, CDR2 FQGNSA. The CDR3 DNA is TGTGCCAGCAGCTCCCAAGCGGGAATAGGCACAGATACGCAGTATTTT. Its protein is CASSSQAGIGTDTQYF. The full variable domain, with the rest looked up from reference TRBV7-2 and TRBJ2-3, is GAGVSQSPSNKVTEKGKDVELRCDPISGHTALYWYRQSLGQGLEFLIYFQGNSAPDKSGLPSDRFSAERTGGSVSTLTIQRTQQEDSAVYLCASSSQAGIGTDTQYFGPGTRLTVL.

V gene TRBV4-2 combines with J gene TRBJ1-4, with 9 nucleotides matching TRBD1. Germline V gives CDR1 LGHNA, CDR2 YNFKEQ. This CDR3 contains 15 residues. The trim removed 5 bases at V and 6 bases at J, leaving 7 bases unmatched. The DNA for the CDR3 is TGTGCCAGCAGCTCTCAGGACAGGGGTGATGAAAAACTGTTTTTT. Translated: CASSSQDRGDEKLFF.

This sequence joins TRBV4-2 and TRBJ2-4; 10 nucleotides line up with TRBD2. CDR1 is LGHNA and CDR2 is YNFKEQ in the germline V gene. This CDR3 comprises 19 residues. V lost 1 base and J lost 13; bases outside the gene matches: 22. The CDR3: CASSQGDRSGGSLYNEQYF. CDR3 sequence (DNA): TGTGCCAGCAGCCAAGGGGATCGTAGCGGGGGGTCTCTCTACAATGAGCAGTACTTC.

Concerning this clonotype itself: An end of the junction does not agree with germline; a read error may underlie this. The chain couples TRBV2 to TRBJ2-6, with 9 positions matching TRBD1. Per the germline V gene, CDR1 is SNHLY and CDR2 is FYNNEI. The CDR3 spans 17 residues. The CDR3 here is CASRRDRATSGTNVLTF. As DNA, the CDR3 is TGTGCCAGCAGGCGGGACAGGGCCACGTCTGGGACCAACGTCCTGACTTTC.

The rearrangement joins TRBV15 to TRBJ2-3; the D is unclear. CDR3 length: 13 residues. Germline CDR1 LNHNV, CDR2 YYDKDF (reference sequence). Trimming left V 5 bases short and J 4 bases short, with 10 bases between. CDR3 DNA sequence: TGTGCCACCAGCGTCATAATGGCAGATACGCAGTATTTT. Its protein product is CATSVIMADTQYF.